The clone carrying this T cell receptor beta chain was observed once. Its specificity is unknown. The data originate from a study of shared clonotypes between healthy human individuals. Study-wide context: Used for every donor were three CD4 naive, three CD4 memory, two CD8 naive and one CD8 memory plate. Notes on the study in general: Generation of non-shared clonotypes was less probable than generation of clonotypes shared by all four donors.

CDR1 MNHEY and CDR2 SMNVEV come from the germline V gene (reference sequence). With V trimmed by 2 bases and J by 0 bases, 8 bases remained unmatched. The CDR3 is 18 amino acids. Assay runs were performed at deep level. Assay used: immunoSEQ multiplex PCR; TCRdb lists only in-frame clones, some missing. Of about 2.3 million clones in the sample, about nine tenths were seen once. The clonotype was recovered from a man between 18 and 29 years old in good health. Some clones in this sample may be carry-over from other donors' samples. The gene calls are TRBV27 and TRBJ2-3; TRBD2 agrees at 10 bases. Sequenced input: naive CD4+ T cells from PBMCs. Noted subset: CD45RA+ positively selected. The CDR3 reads CASSLGLAGDPSTDTQYF. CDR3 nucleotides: TGTGCCAGCAGTTTAGGGCTAGCGGGAGATCCTAGCACAGATACGCAGTATTTT.